This T cell receptor beta chain was identified during a study of long-term antiretroviral therapy in people with HIV. The assay used was immunoSEQ (version v3.0), run at survey level. Sequencing of each sample targeted roughly 35,000-55,000 T-cell genomes. Method: immunoSEQ multiplex PCR; TCRdb's copy keeps in-frame clones and lacks some. The sample holds some 30,000 clones, roughly 90% seen once. The germline gives CDR1 GTSNPN, CDR2 SVGIG (reference sequence). Trimming removed 4 bases at V and 0 bases at J, with 10 bases between. The CDR3 is 14 amino acids. The rearrangement joins TRBV30 to TRBJ1-3; D not resolved. Sample: unsorted PBMCs, taken 5 to 5.5 years after starting antiretroviral therapy. This clonotype was sampled from a woman aged 40 to 50 with HIV. Here the CDR3 DNA reads TGTGCCTGGAAAGGGCCCCACTCTGGAAACACCATATATTTT. Translating it yields CAWKGPHSGNTIYF.